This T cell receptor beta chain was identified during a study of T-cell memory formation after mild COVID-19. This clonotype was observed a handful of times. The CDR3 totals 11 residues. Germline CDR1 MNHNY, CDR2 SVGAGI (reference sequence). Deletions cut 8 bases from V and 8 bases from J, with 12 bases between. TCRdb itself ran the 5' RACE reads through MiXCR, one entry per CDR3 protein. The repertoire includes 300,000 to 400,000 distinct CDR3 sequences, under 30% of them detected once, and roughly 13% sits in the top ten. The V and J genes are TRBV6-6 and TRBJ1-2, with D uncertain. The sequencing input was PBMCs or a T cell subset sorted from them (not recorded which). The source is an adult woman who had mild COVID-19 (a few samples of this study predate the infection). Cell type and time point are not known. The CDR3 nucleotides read TGTGCCAGCCGGCGCAGTGGGGGCTACACCTTC. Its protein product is CASRRSGGYTF.